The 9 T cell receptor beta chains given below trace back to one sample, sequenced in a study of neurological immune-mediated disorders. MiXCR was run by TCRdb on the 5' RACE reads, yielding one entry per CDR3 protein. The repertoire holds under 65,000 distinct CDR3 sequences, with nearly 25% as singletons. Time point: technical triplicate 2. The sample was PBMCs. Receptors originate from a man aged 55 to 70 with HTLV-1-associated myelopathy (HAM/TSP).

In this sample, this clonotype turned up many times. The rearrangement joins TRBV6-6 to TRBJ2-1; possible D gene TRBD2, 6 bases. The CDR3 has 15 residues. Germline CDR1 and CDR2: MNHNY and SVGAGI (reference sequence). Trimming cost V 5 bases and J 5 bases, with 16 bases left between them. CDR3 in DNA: TGTGCCAGCAGTCGCCGACTAGAAACGAACAATGAGCAGTTCTTC. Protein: CASSRRLETNNEQFF.

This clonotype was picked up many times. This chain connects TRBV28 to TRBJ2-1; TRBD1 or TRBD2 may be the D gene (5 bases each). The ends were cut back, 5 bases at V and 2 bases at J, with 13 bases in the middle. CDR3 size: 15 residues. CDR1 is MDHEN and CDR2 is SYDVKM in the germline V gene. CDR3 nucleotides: TGTGCCAGCAGTATACAGGAGGCCCCCTACAATGAGCAGTTCTTC. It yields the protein CASSIQEAPYNEQFF.

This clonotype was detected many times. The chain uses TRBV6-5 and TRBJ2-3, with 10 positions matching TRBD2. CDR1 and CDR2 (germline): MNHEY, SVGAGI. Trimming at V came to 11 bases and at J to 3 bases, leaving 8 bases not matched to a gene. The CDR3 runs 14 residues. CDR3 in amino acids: CACSGTSATDTQYF. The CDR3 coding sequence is TGTGCCTGCTCCGGGACTAGCGCGACAGATACGCAGTATTTT.

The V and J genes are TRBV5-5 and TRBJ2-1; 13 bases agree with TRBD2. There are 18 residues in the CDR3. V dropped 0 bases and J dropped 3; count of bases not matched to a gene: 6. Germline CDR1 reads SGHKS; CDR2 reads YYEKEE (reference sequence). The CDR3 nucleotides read TGTGCCAGCAGCTTGGACACTAGCGGGAGGGCCTTCTACAATGAGCAGTTCTTC. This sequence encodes CASSLDTSGRAFYNEQFF.

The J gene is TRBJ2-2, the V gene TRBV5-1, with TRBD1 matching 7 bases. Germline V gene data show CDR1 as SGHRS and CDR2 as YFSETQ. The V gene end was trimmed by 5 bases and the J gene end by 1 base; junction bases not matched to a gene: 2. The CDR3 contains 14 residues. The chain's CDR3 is CASRRTGNTGELFF. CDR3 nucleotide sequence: TGCGCCAGCAGAAGGACAGGGAACACCGGGGAGCTGTTTTTT.

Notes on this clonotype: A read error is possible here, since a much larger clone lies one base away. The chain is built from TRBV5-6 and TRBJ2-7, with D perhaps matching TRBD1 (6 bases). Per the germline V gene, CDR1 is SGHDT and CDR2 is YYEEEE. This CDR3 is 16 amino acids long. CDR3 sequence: CAISLGVDSLAYEQYF. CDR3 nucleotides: TGTGCCATCAGCTTGGGCGTGGACAGTCTTGCCTACGAGCAGTACTTC.

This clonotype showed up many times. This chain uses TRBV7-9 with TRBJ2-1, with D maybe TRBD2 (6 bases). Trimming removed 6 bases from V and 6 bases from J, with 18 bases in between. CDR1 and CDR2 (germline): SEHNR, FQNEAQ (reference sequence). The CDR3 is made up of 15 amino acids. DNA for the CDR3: TGTGCCAGCAGTGCCCCCCCCGGCGGGACCAATGAGCAGTTCTTC. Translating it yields CASSAPPGGTNEQFF.

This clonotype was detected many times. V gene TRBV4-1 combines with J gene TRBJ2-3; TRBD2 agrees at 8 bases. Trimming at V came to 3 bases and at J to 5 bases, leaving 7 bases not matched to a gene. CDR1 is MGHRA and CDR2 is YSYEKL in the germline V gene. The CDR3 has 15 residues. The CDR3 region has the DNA TGCGCCAGCAGCCATAGCGGGACGAAAGGAGATACGCAGTATTTT. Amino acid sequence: CASSHSGTKGDTQYF.

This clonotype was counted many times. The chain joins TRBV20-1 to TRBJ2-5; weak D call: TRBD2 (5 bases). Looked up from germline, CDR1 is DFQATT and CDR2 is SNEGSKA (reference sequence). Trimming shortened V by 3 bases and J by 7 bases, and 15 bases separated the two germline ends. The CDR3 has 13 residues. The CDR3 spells CSASQQGLWTQYF. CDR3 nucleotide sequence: TGCAGTGCTAGCCAACAAGGACTGTGGACCCAGTACTTC.